Following are 24 T cell receptor beta chains from one sample sequenced in a study of human T cells and chemical hapten exposure. Using its own MiXCR run on the RACE reads, TCRdb lists one record per CDR3 protein. The table has approximately 40,000 distinct CDR3 sequences, approximately 3.5% seen once. The time point was: patch test 2, 6 weeks after DPC sensitization. As for treatment: therapeutic diphenylcyclopropenone sensitization with weekly scalp DPC. The specimen was whole blood, collected in connection with sensitization to the hapten diphenylcyclopropenone (DPC). The source of these receptors is a man between 35 and 55 years old with alopecia areata. Some clones in this sample may be carry-over from other donors' samples.

This clonotype was picked up many times. The chain has TRBV27 and TRBJ2-7, with D tentatively TRBD2 (5 bases). V was clipped by 2 bases and J by 3 bases, with 8 bases between them. Germline values: CDR1 MNHEY, CDR2 SMNVEV (reference sequence). The CDR3 loop spans 13 amino acids. The CDR3 sequence: CASSLDRGYEQYF. CDR3 bases: TGTGCCAGCAGTTTAGATCGGGGCTACGAGCAGTACTTC.

This clonotype appeared many times. V and J are TRBV3-1 and TRBJ2-1; 10 bases are a match to TRBD2. This CDR3 has 16 residues. CDR1 is LGHDT and CDR2 is YNNKEL in the germline V gene (reference sequence). V lost 1 base to trimming and J lost 7 bases; unmatched junction nucleotides: 7. This CDR3 is CASSQVLAGAKNEQFF. The CDR3 DNA is TGTGCCAGCAGCCAAGTTCTAGCGGGAGCCAAAAATGAGCAGTTCTTC.

V usage is TRBV7-2 and J usage is TRBJ2-3; 8 bases are a match to TRBD2. CDR1 is SGHTA and CDR2 is FQGNSA in the germline V gene. Trimming removed 1 base from V and 9 bases from J; junction bases left unmatched: 6. CDR3 length equals 14 residues. CDR3 loop: CASSLGLASTTQYF. The CDR3 nucleotides read TGTGCCAGCAGCTTAGGACTAGCGAGTACGACGCAGTATTTT.

This clonotype occurred many times. The chain carries TRBV7-8 and TRBJ1-2, with D maybe TRBD1 (5 bases). The ends were cut back, 1 base at V and 5 bases at J, with 14 bases in the middle. Germline V gives CDR1 SGHVS, CDR2 FQNEAQ. The CDR3 extends over 15 amino acids. The CDR3 is CASSLEGPGQYGYTF. The CDR3 DNA follows: TGTGCCAGCAGCTTAGAAGGCCCAGGGCAATATGGCTACACCTTC.

This clonotype was seen many times. J is TRBJ1-4 and V is TRBV28; possible D gene TRBD1, 5 bases. Looked up from germline, CDR1 is MDHEN and CDR2 is SYDVKM. V lost 6 bases to trimming and J lost 8 bases, with 19 bases between them. The CDR3 totals 15 residues. The DNA of the CDR3 is TGTGCCAGCAGCTTCGGCGGGACGGCCAGCGAAAAACTGTTTTTT. As protein: CASSFGGTASEKLFF.

This clonotype appeared many times. V gene TRBV6-6 combines with J gene TRBJ2-5; the D call may be TRBD1 or TRBD2 (6 bases each). Trimming stripped 3 bases from V and 1 base from J, with 9 bases between. The germline V gene encodes CDR1 MNHNY and CDR2 SVGAGI (reference sequence). The CDR3 totals 14 residues. CDR3 region: CASSYPGAQETQYF. CDR3 bases: TGTGCCAGCAGTTATCCGGGGGCCCAAGAGACCCAGTACTTC.

This clonotype was counted at least ten times. The chain has TRBV27 and TRBJ2-2; 12 nucleotides agree with TRBD2. Germline assignment: CDR1 MNHEY and CDR2 SMNVEV (reference sequence). This CDR3 is built from 16 residues. V trimming: 9 bases; J trimming: 5 bases; junction bases outside the gene matches: 10. The CDR3 loop is CASNTPGLAGTGELFF. The CDR3 region has the DNA TGTGCCAGTAACACTCCGGGACTAGCGGGTACCGGGGAGCTGTTTTTT.

Ten or more counts support this clonotype. The CDR3 DNA reads TGCGCCAGCAGCCACGGCAGGTCCTACGAGCAGTACTTC. Amino acids: CASSHGRSYEQYF. The chain couples TRBV4-3 to TRBJ2-7; D not resolved. The CDR3 is 13 amino acids. Deletions cut 3 bases from V and 1 base from J, with 7 bases between. Germline-derived CDR1 and CDR2 are LGHNA and YSLEER.

This clonotype has at least ten counts. The chain recombines TRBV9 with TRBJ2-1, with TRBD2 matching 13 bases. The CDR3 runs to 15 residues. In germline, CDR1 is SGDLS, CDR2 YYNGEE. The junction had 2 bases not matched to a gene; V was cut back by 4 bases and J by 4 bases. CDR3 DNA: TGTGCCAGCAGCCCGGGACTAGCGGGGTACAATGAGCAGTTCTTC. Translating gives CASSPGLAGYNEQFF.

By share, this clonotype ranks as medium-sized. CDR3 nucleotide sequence: TGCAGCGTTCCCGGACAGTATCAAGAGACCCAGTACTTC. Residues: CSVPGQYQETQYF. The chain uses TRBV29-1 and TRBJ2-5, with D maybe TRBD1 (6 bases). V lost 5 bases and J lost 2, with 12 bases in between. Germline loops: CDR1 SQVTM, CDR2 ANQGSEA. The CDR3 is made up of 13 amino acids.

This clonotype was detected many times. This chain uses TRBV3-1 with TRBJ2-3, with D possibly called TRBD1 or TRBD2 (5 bases each). This CDR3 is 15 amino acids long. V lost 4 bases to trimming and J lost 2 bases, with 13 bases between them. Germline V gives CDR1 LGHDT, CDR2 YNNKEL (reference sequence). The CDR3 reads CASSPTLGDTDTQYF. The CDR3, as DNA: TGTGCCAGCAGCCCTACCTTGGGGGACACAGATACGCAGTATTTT.

This clonotype was found a few times. V gene TRBV28 combines with J gene TRBJ1-1; D is unclear. V was trimmed by 1 base and J by 0 bases, leaving 6 bases between them. CDR1 is MDHEN, CDR2 SYDVKM, per germline. This CDR3 contains 14 residues. Here the CDR3 DNA reads TGTGCCAGCAGTTTATACGTTGTGAACACTGAAGCTTTCTTT. Its translation is CASSLYVVNTEAFF.

This clonotype has only a few counts. This chain connects TRBV27 to TRBJ1-6; D possibly corresponds to TRBD1 (6 bases). Trimming left V 0 bases short and J 9 bases short, with 15 bases between. The CDR3 has 16 residues. In germline, CDR1 is MNHEY, CDR2 SMNVEV (reference sequence). In nucleotides, the CDR3 is TGTGCCAGCAGTTTATCCGGGACATATCTTCTTTCACCCCTCCACTTT. Protein sequence: CASSLSGTYLLSPLHF.

This clonotype was counted at least ten times. The chain joins TRBV7-8 to TRBJ1-1, with a possible D match to TRBD1 (5 bases). This CDR3 is 15 amino acids long. Germline CDR1 reads SGHVS; CDR2 reads FQNEAQ. With 2 bases removed from V and 5 bases from J, the gap between germline ends came to 15 bases. Here the CDR3 reads CASSLMRQGGTEAFF. CDR3 sequence (DNA): TGTGCCAGCAGCTTAATGAGGCAGGGAGGTACTGAAGCTTTCTTT.

This chain links TRBV9 with TRBJ2-5; D remains unclear. Trimming shortened V by 0 bases and J by 4 bases, and 10 bases separated the two germline ends. The CDR3 sequence is 14 residues long. Germline V gives CDR1 SGDLS, CDR2 YYNGEE. The CDR3 bases are TGTGCCAGCAGCGTAGAGGGCTTGCCAGAGACCCAGTACTTC. This encodes CASSVEGLPETQYF.

This clonotype came up a few times. The J gene is TRBJ1-2, the V gene TRBV7-6, with D unclear. V lost 1 base and J lost 3, with 18 bases in between. The CDR3 loop spans 17 amino acids. CDR1 is SGHVS and CDR2 is FNYEAQ in the germline V gene. The DNA of the CDR3 is TGTGCCAGCAGCTTAGATTCCTCGGGCAGCCGTTACTATGGCTACACCTTC. Its translation is CASSLDSSGSRYYGYTF.

This clonotype was picked up many times. The chain's CDR3 is CASSLGFTYEQYF. The DNA for the CDR3 is TGTGCCAGCAGCTTGGGCTTCACCTACGAGCAGTACTTC. J is TRBJ2-7 and V is TRBV5-6; D ambiguous. Germline values: CDR1 SGHDT, CDR2 YYEEEE. The CDR3 extends over 13 amino acids. Trimming took 0 bases from V and 2 from J, leaving 6 bases between them.

In its sample, this clonotype was seen many times. This rearrangement joins TRBV19 to TRBJ2-1; 9 bases line up with TRBD2. Germline-derived CDR1 and CDR2 are LNHDA and SQIVND (reference sequence). After removal of 7 bases from V and 5 bases from J, the junction contained 6 bases not matched to a gene. The CDR3 consists of 14 residues. CDR3 protein: CASIQTSGHNEQFF. The CDR3 nucleotides read TGTGCCAGTATCCAGACTAGCGGTCACAATGAGCAGTTCTTC.

There are many counts of this clonotype. The rearrangement links TRBV20-1 to TRBJ1-5; 7 positions agree with TRBD1. This CDR3 comprises 16 residues. CDR1 and CDR2 (germline): DFQATT, SNEGSKA (reference sequence). V lost 4 bases and J lost 0; bases outside the gene matches: 9. The CDR3: CSATGTAGPSNQPQHF. As DNA, the CDR3 is TGCAGTGCTACGGGGACAGCTGGGCCTAGCAATCAGCCCCAGCATTTT.

This clonotype has a count of ten or more. The chain recombines TRBV28 with TRBJ2-5; no firm D call. The CDR3 extends over 13 amino acids. V lost 5 bases to trimming and J lost 2 bases, with 9 bases between them. In germline, CDR1 is MDHEN, CDR2 SYDVKM. The CDR3, as DNA: TGTGCCAGCAGTCTCGACGGGCAAGAGACCCAGTACTTC. Translation: CASSLDGQETQYF.

At least ten counts were recorded for this clonotype. V and J are TRBV29-1 and TRBJ2-7; 7 bases are shared with TRBD2. The CDR3 contains 12 residues. In germline, CDR1 is SQVTM, CDR2 ANQGSEA. V trimming: 7 bases; J trimming: 0 bases; junction bases outside the gene matches: 3. CDR3 sequence reads: CSAQRDSYEQYF. The CDR3 region has the DNA TGCAGCGCTCAGCGGGACTCCTACGAGCAGTACTTC.

At least ten counts were recorded for this clonotype. V and J are TRBV5-1 and TRBJ2-2, with D tentatively TRBD2 (6 bases). Per germline, CDR1 SGHRS and CDR2 YFSETQ. Trimming left V 0 bases short and J 5 bases short, with 11 bases between. The length of the CDR3 is 15 residues. CDR3 in amino acids: CASSLVGSGTGELFF. The CDR3 region has the DNA TGCGCCAGCAGCTTGGTCGGGAGTGGTACCGGGGAGCTGTTTTTT.

There are many counts of this clonotype. The chain carries TRBV19 and TRBJ2-7; D not resolved. Between the trimmed V and J ends, which lost 3 bases and 2 bases, there was a span of 11 bases. The V gene's germline CDR1 is LNHDA and CDR2 SQIVND (reference sequence). CDR3 length equals 14 residues. The CDR3 region is CASSMYQTPYEQYF. Here the CDR3 DNA reads TGTGCCAGTAGTATGTACCAGACCCCCTACGAGCAGTACTTC. Looking up the rest from reference TRBV19 and TRBJ2-7 gives the full variable domain: DGGITQSPKYLFRKEGQNVTLSCEQNLNHDAMYWYRQDPGQGLRLIYYSQIVNDFQKGDIAEGYSVSREKKESFPLTVTSAQKNPTAFYLCASSMYQTPYEQYFGPGTRLTVT.

This clonotype was picked up many times. The chain joins TRBV30 to TRBJ2-7; TRBD1 agrees at 10 bases. The CDR3 covers 12 residues. Germline CDR1 GTSNPN, CDR2 SVGIG (reference sequence). J lost 2 bases, V lost 8 bases, and 3 bases had no gene match. CDR3: CAGTGDAYEQYF. The CDR3 region has the DNA TGTGCCGGGACAGGGGACGCCTACGAGCAGTACTTC. Complete variable domain (other parts from reference TRBV30 and TRBJ2-7): SQTIHQWPATLVQPVGSPLSLECTVEGTSNPNLYWYRQAAGRGLQLLFYSVGIGQISSEVPQNLSASRPQDRQFILSSKKLLLSDSGFYLCAGTGDAYEQYFGPGTRLTVT.